The 26 T cell receptor beta chains reported below all come from one sample, sequenced in a study of STAT5B mutations in CD4+ large granular lymphocyte leukemia. TCRdb's table, derived via immunoSEQ multiplex PCR, lists solely in-frame clones and lacks some. The table records around 30,000 clones, roughly 74% of them present only once. Source material: CD4+ T cells from blood buffy coats. These receptors were collected from a human donor in good health.

This chain links TRBV30 with TRBJ2-5; 15 bases line up with TRBD2. CDR3 size: 17 residues. Germline CDR1 GTSNPN, CDR2 SVGIG (reference sequence). Trimming cost V 3 bases and J 5 bases; bases outside gene matches: 10. The CDR3 DNA follows: TGTGCCTGGAGCGTACGGGGACTAGCGGGAGGAGGGGAGACCCAGTACTTC. Its protein is CAWSVRGLAGGGETQYF.

The chain employs TRBV6-5 and TRBJ1-6; D possibly corresponds to TRBD1 (6 bases). The CDR3 is 14 residues long. The V gene's germline CDR1 is MNHEY and CDR2 SVGAGI. The germline V and J ends were trimmed by 0 bases and 10 bases, with 10 bases remaining between them. The CDR3 loop is CASSYSRGGSPLHF. The CDR3 bases are TGTGCCAGCAGTTACTCTCGGGGGGGCTCACCCCTCCACTTT.

The chain employs TRBV28 and TRBJ1-5; perhaps TRBD1 as D (6 bases). V lost 5 bases to trimming and J lost 2 bases, with 13 bases between them. The V gene's germline CDR1 is MDHEN and CDR2 SYDVKM. CDR3 length: 15 residues. The DNA for the CDR3 is TGTGCCAGCAGTCGGGACATAGCGGGCAATCAGCCCCAGCATTTT. This codes for CASSRDIAGNQPQHF.

This chain uses TRBV6-1 with TRBJ2-3; TRBD2 is a possible D gene (5 bases). Germline lookup yields CDR1 MNHNS and CDR2 SASEGT. The CDR3 has 14 residues. V was clipped by 2 bases and J by 0 bases, with 6 bases between them. In DNA, the CDR3 is TGTGCCAGCAGTGAACGCGGGAGCACAGATACGCAGTATTTT. Amino acid sequence: CASSERGSTDTQYF.

The CDR3 bases are TGTGCCAGCAGCTTAGGGGTCGTCAACACCGGGGAGCTGTTTTTT. This codes for CASSLGVVNTGELFF. The chain links TRBV11-2 to TRBJ2-2; D is uncertain. From germline, CDR1 is SGHAT and CDR2 FQNNGV. V gave up 1 base and J gave up 2 bases, with 8 bases separating them. This CDR3 has 15 residues.

The J gene is TRBJ2-3, the V gene TRBV2; D unclear. The CDR3 totals 13 residues. Between the trimmed V and J ends, which lost 3 bases and 4 bases, there was a span of 8 bases. From germline, CDR1 is SNHLY and CDR2 FYNNEI. The DNA of the CDR3 is TGTGCCAGCAGTGACGGGTTGGCAGATACGCAGTATTTT. The encoded protein is CASSDGLADTQYF. Full variable domain (remainder filled in from reference TRBV2 and TRBJ2-3): EPEVTQTPSHQVTQMGQEVILRCVPISNHLYFYWYRQILGQKVEFLVSFYNNEISEKSEIFDDQFSVERPDGSNFTLKIRSTKLEDSAMYFCASSDGLADTQYFGPGTRLTVL.

The V and J genes are TRBV7-2 and TRBJ1-4, with 7 bases identical to TRBD1. The CDR3 consists of 15 residues. J lost 10 bases, V lost 5 bases, and 13 bases had no gene match. The germline CDR1 and CDR2 sequences are SGHTA and FQGNSA. The CDR3 protein is CASSPGGTLSAKLFF. CDR3 in DNA: TGTGCCAGCAGCCCAGGGGGGACACTAAGTGCAAAACTGTTTTTT.

V and J are TRBV19 and TRBJ1-1; no definite D call. The V gene's germline CDR1 is LNHDA and CDR2 SQIVND (reference sequence). The CDR3 has 14 residues. Trimming cost V 2 bases and J 1 base, with 8 bases left between them. In DNA, the CDR3 is TGTGCCAGTAGTATACGGGCGGAGAACACTGAAGCTTTCTTT. Protein product: CASSIRAENTEAFF. Supplemented by reference TRBV19 and TRBJ1-1, the full variable domain reads DGGITQSPKYLFRKEGQNVTLSCEQNLNHDAMYWYRQDPGQGLRLIYYSQIVNDFQKGDIAEGYSVSREKKESFPLTVTSAQKNPTAFYLCASSIRAENTEAFFGQGTRLTVV.

The chain is built from TRBV2 and TRBJ2-5, with D possibly matching TRBD2 (6 bases). The germline V and J ends were trimmed by 6 bases and 5 bases, with 19 bases remaining between them. This CDR3 is built from 15 residues. CDR1 and CDR2 (germline): SNHLY, FYNNEI. CDR3 sequence reads: CASRGSAGSRETQYF. CDR3 coding DNA: TGTGCCAGCAGGGGATCTGCGGGGAGTAGGGAGACCCAGTACTTC.

V and J are TRBV30 and TRBJ1-6, with a possible D match to TRBD1 (6 bases). This CDR3 region has 12 residues. Trimming removed 5 bases from V and 5 bases from J, with 7 bases in between. Per germline, CDR1 GTSNPN and CDR2 SVGIG (reference sequence). This CDR3 is CAWGQNNSPLHF. For the CDR3, the DNA is TGTGCCTGGGGACAGAATAATTCACCCCTCCACTTT.

The rearrangement joins TRBV7-2 to TRBJ1-2; D may be TRBD1 (5 bases). V was trimmed by 7 bases and J by 3 bases, leaving 15 bases between them. The germline CDR1 and CDR2 sequences are SGHTA and FQGNSA. The CDR3 loop spans 14 amino acids. CDR3 nucleotide sequence: TGTGCCAGCACCCTGTGGCAGGGCGACTATGGCTACACCTTC. This encodes CASTLWQGDYGYTF.

This clone was counted only a few times. The chain links TRBV10-3 to TRBJ1-2; D unclear. CDR1 is ENHRY, CDR2 SYGVKD, per germline. CDR3 size: 12 residues. The germline V and J ends were trimmed by 2 bases and 4 bases, with 5 bases remaining between them. This CDR3 is CAISENTYGYTF. In DNA, the CDR3 is TGTGCCATCAGTGAGAACACCTATGGCTACACCTTC.

The CDR3 DNA follows: TGTGCCAGCAGCCCGCAGGGGTCGGCAGATACGCAGTATTTT. Its protein is CASSPQGSADTQYF. The chain combines TRBV7-3 with TRBJ2-3, with a possible D match to TRBD1 (6 bases). The germline CDR1 and CDR2 sequences are SGHTA and FQGTGA. The CDR3 has 14 amino acids. V lost 5 bases and J lost 4, with 13 bases in between.

J is TRBJ2-5 and V is TRBV29-1, with 7 bases fitting TRBD2. V was pared by 1 base and J by 2 bases, with 13 bases of the junction left unmatched. CDR1 and CDR2 (germline): SQVTM, ANQGSEA. The CDR3 has 17 residues. CDR3: CSVEVVRTSGIQETQYF. CDR3 bases: TGCAGCGTTGAAGTTGTTCGGACTAGTGGGATTCAAGAGACCCAGTACTTC.

V usage is TRBV4-2 and J usage is TRBJ2-5; 14 nucleotides align to TRBD2. The CDR3 contains 18 residues. Germline CDR1 is LGHNA and CDR2 is YNFKEQ. Trimming at V came to 1 base and at J to 2 bases, leaving 6 bases not matched to a gene. The CDR3 region is CASSQGSGTSGSQETQYF. Here the CDR3 DNA reads TGTGCCAGCAGCCAAGGCTCCGGGACTAGCGGGAGTCAAGAGACCCAGTACTTC.

The chain couples TRBV5-1 to TRBJ1-4, with D perhaps TRBD1 (6 bases). CDR3 size: 15 residues. The V gene's germline CDR1 is SGHRS and CDR2 YFSETQ. Trimming stripped 5 bases from V and 5 bases from J, with 16 bases between. The CDR3 sequence: CASSREGGSNEKLFF. As DNA, the CDR3 is TGCGCCAGCAGTCGGGAGGGGGGATCCAATGAAAAACTGTTTTTT.

The rearrangement links TRBV11-3 to TRBJ2-1; perhaps TRBD2 as D (6 bases). The CDR3 spans 19 residues. Germline lookup yields CDR1 SGHNT and CDR2 YENEEA. With 4 bases removed from V and 0 bases from J, the gap between germline ends came to 22 bases. CDR3 in DNA: TGTGCCAGCAGCTCCGGGGCAGGGAGCGGGTCGGGCTCCTACAATGAGCAGTTCTTC. It yields the protein CASSSGAGSGSGSYNEQFF. Filled out from reference TRBV11-3 and TRBJ2-1, the complete variable domain reads EAGVVQSPRYKIIEKKQPVAFWCNPISGHNTLYWYLQNLGQGPELLIRYENEEAVDDSQLPKDRFSAERLKGVDSTLKIQPAELGDSAVYLCASSSGAGSGSGSYNEQFFGPGTRLTVL.

This chain uses TRBV18 with TRBJ2-3; maybe TRBD1 (5 bases). Germline assignment: CDR1 KGHSH and CDR2 LQKENI. Trimming shortened V by 4 bases and J by 1 base, and 9 bases separated the two germline ends. This CDR3 spans 14 amino acids. DNA of the CDR3: TGTGCCAGCTCACTCCAGGGCCGCACAGATACGCAGTATTTT. Translating it yields CASSLQGRTDTQYF.

CDR3 amino acids: CASSLPGFPQETQYF. CDR3 coding DNA: TGCGCCAGCAGCTTGCCGGGATTTCCACAAGAGACCCAGTACTTC. The genes are TRBV5-1 and TRBJ2-5; a possible D gene is TRBD2 (5 bases). Germline CDR1 SGHRS, CDR2 YFSETQ. With 1 base removed from V and 2 bases from J, the gap between germline ends came to 12 bases. The CDR3 consists of 15 residues. Filled out from reference TRBV5-1 and TRBJ2-5, the complete variable domain reads KAGVTQTPRYLIKTRGQQVTLSCSPISGHRSVSWYQQTPGQGLQFLFEYFSETQRNKGNFPGRFSGRQFSNSRSEMNVSTLELGDSALYLCASSLPGFPQETQYFGPGTRLLVL.

The chain links TRBV6-6 to TRBJ2-2, with D uncertain. The V end was cut by 5 bases, the J end by 5 bases, with 6 bases between. Germline V gene lookup returns CDR1 MNHNY and CDR2 SVGAGI (reference sequence). The CDR3 is 12 amino acids. CDR3 sequence: CASSLGTGELFF. In DNA form, the CDR3 reads TGTGCCAGCAGTCTGGGGACCGGGGAGCTGTTTTTT.

The chain combines TRBV6-6 with TRBJ2-1, with D unresolved. The CDR3 is made up of 12 amino acids. The V and J ends lost 6 bases and 8 bases respectively, with 11 bases between them. Germline V CDR1 and CDR2: MNHNY, SVGAGI (reference sequence). The CDR3 DNA reads as TGTGCCAGCAGCCCCCGCACCGATGAGCAGTTCTTC. It is translated as CASSPRTDEQFF.

Concerning this clone itself: Other DNA sequences in this sample translate to the same CDR3. The CDR3 DNA sequence: TGTGCCAGCAGCTTAGGAAGGAGCACAGATACGCAGTATTTT. This translates into CASSLGRSTDTQYF. The V gene is TRBV11-3, the J gene TRBJ2-3; no definite D call. There are 14 residues in the CDR3. The V gene's germline CDR1 is SGHNT and CDR2 YENEEA. Trimming stripped 1 base from V and 0 bases from J, with 5 bases between.

This clone was counted only a few times. V and J are TRBV7-9 and TRBJ1-2; D may be TRBD1 (6 bases). Germline CDR1 reads SEHNR; CDR2 reads FQNEAQ (reference sequence). V lost 0 bases to trimming and J lost 5 bases, with 13 bases between them. This CDR3 region has 15 residues. CDR3 amino acids: CASSLAQGTAYGYTF. For the CDR3, the DNA is TGTGCCAGCAGCTTAGCGCAGGGGACGGCTTATGGCTACACCTTC.

This clone was counted a single time. The rearrangement joins TRBV5-1 to TRBJ2-1; 8 bases fit TRBD1. Germline V gene data show CDR1 as SGHRS and CDR2 as YFSETQ. The CDR3 runs 13 residues. Trimming cost V 6 bases and J 8 bases; bases outside gene matches: 7. Here the CDR3 DNA reads TGCGCCAGCACCACAGGGGGTAAGGATGAGCAGTTCTTC. As protein: CASTTGGKDEQFF.

This clone was recorded a few times. This chain links TRBV7-9 with TRBJ1-4; weak D call: TRBD1 (6 bases). Germline CDR1 and CDR2: SEHNR and FQNEAQ (reference sequence). The CDR3 contains 15 residues. V was clipped by 5 bases and J by 0 bases, with 10 bases between them. CDR3 region: CASSLDRTTNEKLFF. DNA for the CDR3: TGTGCCAGCAGCCTAGACAGGACAACTAATGAAAAACTGTTTTTT. The full variable domain, its missing parts supplied by reference TRBV7-9 and TRBJ1-4, is DTGVSQNPRHKITKRGQNVTFRCDPISEHNRLYWYRQTLGQGPEFLTYFQNEAQLEKSRLLSDRFSAERPKGSFSTLEIQRTEQGDSAMYLCASSLDRTTNEKLFFGSGTQLSVL.

This chain connects TRBV5-1 to TRBJ1-1, with D unclear. CDR3 length equals 14 residues. Germline-derived CDR1 and CDR2 are SGHRS and YFSETQ. Trimming cost V 4 bases and J 0 bases, with 10 bases left between them. CDR3: CASSRTVMNTEAFF. CDR3 in DNA: TGCGCCAGCAGCCGGACGGTCATGAACACTGAAGCTTTCTTT.